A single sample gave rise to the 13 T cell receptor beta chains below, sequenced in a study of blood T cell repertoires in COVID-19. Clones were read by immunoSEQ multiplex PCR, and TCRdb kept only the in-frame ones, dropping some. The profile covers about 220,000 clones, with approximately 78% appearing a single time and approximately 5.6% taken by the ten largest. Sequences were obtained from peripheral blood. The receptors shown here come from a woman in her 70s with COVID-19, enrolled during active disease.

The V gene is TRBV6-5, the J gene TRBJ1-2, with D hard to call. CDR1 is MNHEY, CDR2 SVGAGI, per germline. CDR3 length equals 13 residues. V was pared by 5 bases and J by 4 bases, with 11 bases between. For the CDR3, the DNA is TGTGCCAGCAGTAACAGTTTGTCCTATGGCTACACCTTC. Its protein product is CASSNSLSYGYTF.

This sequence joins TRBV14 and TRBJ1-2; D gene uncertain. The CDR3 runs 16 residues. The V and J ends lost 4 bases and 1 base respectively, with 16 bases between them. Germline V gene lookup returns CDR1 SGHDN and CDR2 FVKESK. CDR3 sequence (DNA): TGTGCCAGCAGCCCCCTCCCCGACACCATTAACTATGGCTACACCTTC. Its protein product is CASSPLPDTINYGYTF.

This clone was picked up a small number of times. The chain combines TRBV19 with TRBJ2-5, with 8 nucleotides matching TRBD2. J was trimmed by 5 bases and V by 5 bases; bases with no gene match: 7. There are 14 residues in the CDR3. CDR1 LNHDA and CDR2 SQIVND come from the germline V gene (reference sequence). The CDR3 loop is CASSSSGSSETQYF. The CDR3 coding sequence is TGTGCCAGTAGTTCGAGCGGGAGTAGTGAGACCCAGTACTTC.

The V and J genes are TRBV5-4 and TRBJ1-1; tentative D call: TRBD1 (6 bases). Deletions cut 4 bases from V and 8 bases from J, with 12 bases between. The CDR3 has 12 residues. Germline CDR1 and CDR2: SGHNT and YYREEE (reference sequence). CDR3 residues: CASSSVRGEAFF. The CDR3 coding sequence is TGTGCCAGCAGCAGCGTCAGGGGCGAAGCTTTCTTT.

CDR3 region: CASSPNTGNGYTF. For the CDR3, the DNA is TGTGCCAGCAGCCCAAATACAGGGAATGGCTACACCTTC. V and J are TRBV6-5 and TRBJ1-2; D is perhaps TRBD1 (6 bases). Trimming pared 6 bases from V and 6 bases from J, leaving 14 bases between. Germline CDR1 reads MNHEY; CDR2 reads SVGAGI. This CDR3 is 13 amino acids long.

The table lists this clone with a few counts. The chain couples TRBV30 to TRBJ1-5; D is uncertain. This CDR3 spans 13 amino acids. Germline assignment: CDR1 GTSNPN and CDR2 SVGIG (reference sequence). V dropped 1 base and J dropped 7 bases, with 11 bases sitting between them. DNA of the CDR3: TGTGCCTGGAGTGAGAGTTTCAACCAGCCCCAGCATTTT. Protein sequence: CAWSESFNQPQHF.

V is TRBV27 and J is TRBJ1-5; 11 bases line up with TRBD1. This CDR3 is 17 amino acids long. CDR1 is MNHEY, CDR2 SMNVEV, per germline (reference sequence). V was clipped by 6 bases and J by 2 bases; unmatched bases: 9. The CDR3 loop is CASRGQGVSLGNQPQHF. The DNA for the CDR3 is TGTGCCAGCAGGGGACAGGGGGTCTCATTAGGCAATCAGCCCCAGCATTTT.

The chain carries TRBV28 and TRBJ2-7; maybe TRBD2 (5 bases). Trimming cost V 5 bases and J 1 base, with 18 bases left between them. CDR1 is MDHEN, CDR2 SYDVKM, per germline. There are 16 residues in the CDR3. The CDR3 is CASSSTIGRGSYEQYF. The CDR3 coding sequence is TGTGCCAGCAGTAGTACGATAGGACGGGGATCCTACGAGCAGTACTTC. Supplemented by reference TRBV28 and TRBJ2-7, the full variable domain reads DVKVTQSSRYLVKRTGEKVFLECVQDMDHENMFWYRQDPGLGLRLIYFSYDVKMKEKGDIPEGYSVSREKKERFSLILESASTNQTSMYLCASSSTIGRGSYEQYFGPGTRLTVT.

The CDR3 nucleotides are TGTGCCAGCAGCCGGGCGGGATCAGCTTTCTTT. It codes for CASSRAGSAFF. V usage is TRBV12-3 or TRBV12-4 and J usage is TRBJ1-1, with no clear D. V shed 6 bases and J shed 10 bases, with 12 bases lying between them. This CDR3 has 11 amino acids.

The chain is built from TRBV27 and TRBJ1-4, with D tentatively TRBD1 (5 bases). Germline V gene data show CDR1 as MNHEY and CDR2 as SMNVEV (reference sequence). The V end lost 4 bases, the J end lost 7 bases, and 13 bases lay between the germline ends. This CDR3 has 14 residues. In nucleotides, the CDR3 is TGTGCCAGCAGTTCAGGGAAGGTGGGTGAAAAACTGTTTTTT. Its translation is CASSSGKVGEKLFF.

CDR3: CASSLQGQGMGETQYF. Written as DNA, the CDR3 is TGCGCCAGCAGCCTACAGGGACAGGGCATGGGAGAGACCCAGTACTTC. The V gene is TRBV5-1, the J gene TRBJ2-5; TRBD1 aligns across 9 bases. The germline CDR1 and CDR2 sequences are SGHRS and YFSETQ. The CDR3 is 16 amino acids. V gave up 4 bases and J gave up 4 bases; unmatched junction bases: 11.

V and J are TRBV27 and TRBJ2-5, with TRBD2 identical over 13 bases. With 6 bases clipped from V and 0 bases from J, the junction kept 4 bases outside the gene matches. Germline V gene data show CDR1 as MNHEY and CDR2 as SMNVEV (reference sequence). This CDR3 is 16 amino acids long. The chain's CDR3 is CASSPGTSGNQETQYF. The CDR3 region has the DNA TGTGCCAGCAGCCCCGGGACTAGCGGGAACCAAGAGACCCAGTACTTC.

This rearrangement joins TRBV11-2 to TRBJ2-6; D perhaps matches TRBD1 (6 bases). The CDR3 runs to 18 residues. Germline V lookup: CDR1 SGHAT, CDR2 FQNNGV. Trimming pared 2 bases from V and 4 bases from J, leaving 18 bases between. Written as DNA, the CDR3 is TGTGCCAGCAGCTTATACGGCAGGGGCGCGCTAGGGGCCAACGTCCTGACTTTC. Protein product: CASSLYGRGALGANVLTF. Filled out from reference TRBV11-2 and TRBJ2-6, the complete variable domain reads EAGVAQSPRYKIIEKRQSVAFWCNPISGHATLYWYQQILGQGPKLLIQFQNNGVVDDSQLPKDRFSAERLKGVDSTLKIQPAKLEDSAVYLCASSLYGRGALGANVLTFGAGSRLTVL.